Below, one TCR beta chain is given with its context. This sample is drawn from a study of blood T cell repertoires in COVID-19. Study-wide context: The United States, Italy and Spain were the sources of the acute and convalescent COVID-19 samples. From T cells, B-cell-depleted T cells, or PBMCs came the material, which was cDNA or gDNA.

Per germline, CDR1 SGHRS and CDR2 YFSETQ. Trimming removed 4 bases from V and 6 bases from J; junction bases left unmatched: 6. This CDR3 has 15 residues. Per the original methods: Amplification of reference gene primers provided the estimated nucleated cell counts. Sequencing was performed with immunoSEQ multiplex PCR; in TCRdb, only in-frame clones are kept and a portion is missing. For V, J and clone size, that table is used; D and trimming come from the DNA. The data show tens of thousands of clones, about nine tenths seen once. Sequencing was done on a sample of peripheral blood. The chain links TRBV5-1 to TRBJ2-7, with 14 bases fitting TRBD2. The clonotype was recovered from a man aged 50 to 59 with active COVID-19. CDR3 sequence (DNA): TGCGCCAGCAGCGGGGGGACTAGCGGGAGTCGCGAGCAGTACTTC. Its protein product is CASSGGTSGSREQYF.